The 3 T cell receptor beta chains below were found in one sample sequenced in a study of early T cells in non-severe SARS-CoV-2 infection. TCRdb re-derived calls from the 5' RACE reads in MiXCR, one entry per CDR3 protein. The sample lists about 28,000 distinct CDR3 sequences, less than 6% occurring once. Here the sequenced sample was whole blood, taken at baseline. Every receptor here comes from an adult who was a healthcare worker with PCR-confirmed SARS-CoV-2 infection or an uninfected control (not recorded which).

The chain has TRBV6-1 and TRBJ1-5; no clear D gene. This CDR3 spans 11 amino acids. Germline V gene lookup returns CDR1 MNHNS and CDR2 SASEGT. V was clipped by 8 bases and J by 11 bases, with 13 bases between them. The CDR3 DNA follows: TGTGCCAGCGTTAGAGGGAGGGCCCAGCATTTT. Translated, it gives CASVRGRAQHF.

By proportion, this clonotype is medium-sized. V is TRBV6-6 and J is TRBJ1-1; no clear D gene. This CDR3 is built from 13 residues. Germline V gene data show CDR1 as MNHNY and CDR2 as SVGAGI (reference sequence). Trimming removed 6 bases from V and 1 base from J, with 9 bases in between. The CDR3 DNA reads TGTGCCAGCAGCCCCCAACCGAACACTGAAGCTTTCTTT. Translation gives CASSPQPNTEAFF.

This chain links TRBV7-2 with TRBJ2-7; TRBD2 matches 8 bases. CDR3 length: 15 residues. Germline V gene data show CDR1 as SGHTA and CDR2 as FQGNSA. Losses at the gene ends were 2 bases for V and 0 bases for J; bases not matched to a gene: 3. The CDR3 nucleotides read TGTGCCAGCAGCTTAACGGGGGGGAGCTCCTACGAGCAGTACTTC. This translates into CASSLTGGSSYEQYF.